This T cell receptor (beta chain) was observed in a study of cytomegalovirus exposure and HLA in healthy donors. Vbeta (60) and Jbeta (13) primers were used in the PCR. The protocol was immunoSEQ multiplex PCR, while the TCRdb copy is restricted to in-frame clones and leaves out a portion. Seen in this sample are 50,000 to 70,000 clones; the ten most common clones hold approximately 4%. The CDR3 runs 14 residues. CDR1 is SGHVT, CDR2 SQSDAQ, per germline. The V end lost 3 bases, the J end lost 4 bases, and 11 bases lay between the germline ends. This TCR came from a woman younger than 30 in good health and CMV-seronegative. V and J are TRBV7-4 and TRBJ2-3; no firm D call. The sample comprised PBMCs. CDR3 DNA sequence: TGTGCCAGCAGCTTTGGGCCTGTCCCAGATACGCAGTATTTT. It is translated as CASSFGPVPDTQYF.